What follows describes a single T cell receptor beta chain. The data belong to a study of control samples from healthy donors and cancer patients. V gave up 1 base and J gave up 0 bases, with 12 bases separating them. Per germline, CDR1 SGHRS and CDR2 YFSETQ. There are 16 residues in the CDR3. Assay: immunoSEQ multiplex PCR; the TCRdb copy retains only in-frame clones and omits some. The data hold 150,000 to 200,000 clones, with around 90% observed a single time. The material sequenced was blood. The chain recombines TRBV5-1 with TRBJ2-3; no firm D call. The sequence came from a woman aged 45-59 years in good health. CDR3 in DNA: TGCGCCAGCAGCTTGAAACGAGTAATAAGCACAGATACGCAGTATTTT. Residues: CASSLKRVISTDTQYF.